This T cell receptor beta chain was obtained from a study of identifying expanded T cells in peripheral blood. The table lists this clone with a count of one. The V end lost 4 bases, the J end lost 6 bases, and 9 bases lay between the germline ends. This CDR3 is 13 amino acids long. Germline V lookup: CDR1 MGHRA, CDR2 YSYEKL. The data were produced by immunoSEQ multiplex PCR, yet TCRdb's version contains in-frame clones alone and is incomplete. Among about 54,000 clones listed, approximately 90% were seen once. The source is a person between 18 and 69 years old in good health. Sequencing was performed on blood. This rearrangement joins TRBV4-1 to TRBJ2-2, with a tentative D call TRBD2 (5 bases). CDR3 sequence reads: CASSPLGAGELFF. The CDR3 DNA reads TGCGCCAGCAGCCCCCTCGGGGCCGGGGAGCTGTTTTTT.